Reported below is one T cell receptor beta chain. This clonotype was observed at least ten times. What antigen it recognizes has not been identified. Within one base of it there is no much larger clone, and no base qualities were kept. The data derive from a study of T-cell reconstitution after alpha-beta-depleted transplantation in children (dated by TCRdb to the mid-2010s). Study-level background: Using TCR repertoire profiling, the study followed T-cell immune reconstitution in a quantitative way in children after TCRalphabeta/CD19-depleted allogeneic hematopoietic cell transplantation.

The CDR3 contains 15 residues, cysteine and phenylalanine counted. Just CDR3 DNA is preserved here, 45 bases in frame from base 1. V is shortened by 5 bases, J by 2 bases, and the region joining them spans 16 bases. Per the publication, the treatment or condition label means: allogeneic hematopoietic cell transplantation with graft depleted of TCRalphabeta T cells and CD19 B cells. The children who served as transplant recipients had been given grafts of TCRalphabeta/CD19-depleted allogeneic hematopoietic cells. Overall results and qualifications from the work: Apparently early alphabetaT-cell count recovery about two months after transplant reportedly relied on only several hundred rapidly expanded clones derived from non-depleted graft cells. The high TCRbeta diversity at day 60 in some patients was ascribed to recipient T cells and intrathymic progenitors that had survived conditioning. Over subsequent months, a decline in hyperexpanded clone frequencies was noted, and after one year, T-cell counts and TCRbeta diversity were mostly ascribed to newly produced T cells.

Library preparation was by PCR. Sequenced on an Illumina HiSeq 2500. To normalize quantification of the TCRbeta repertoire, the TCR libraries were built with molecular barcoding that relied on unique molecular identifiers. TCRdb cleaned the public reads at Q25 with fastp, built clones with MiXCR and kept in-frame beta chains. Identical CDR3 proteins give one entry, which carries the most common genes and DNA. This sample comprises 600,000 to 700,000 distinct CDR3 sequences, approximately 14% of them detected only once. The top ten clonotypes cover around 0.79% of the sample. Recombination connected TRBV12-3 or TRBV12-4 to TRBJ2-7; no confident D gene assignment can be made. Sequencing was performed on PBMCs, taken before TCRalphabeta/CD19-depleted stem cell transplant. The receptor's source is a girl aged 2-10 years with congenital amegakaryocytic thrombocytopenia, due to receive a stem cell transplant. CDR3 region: CASSIPPGGPYEQYF. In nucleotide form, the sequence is TGTGCCAGCAGTATCCCTCCCGGCGGACCCTACGAGCAGTACTTC.